The sequence of this T cell receptor beta chain was determined in a study of regulatory T cells in long-lasting Graves disease. A note on this clonotype: Its antigen is currently unknown. Being one base from a much bigger clone, this may be a read error.

Points from the study as a whole: There was favoring of TRBV28, TRBJ1-2 and TRBJ2-5 in persistent disease.

As for time point: newly diagnosed GD, antithyroid drugs for less than 3 months. TCR sequences were obtained from RNA taken from PBMCs. To make TCR beta libraries, researchers used iRepertoire HTBI primers and Arm-PCR of CDR3 regions. TCRdb called the multiplex PCR reads again in MiXCR, with one record for every CDR3 protein. Here the sample spans roughly 420,000 distinct CDR3 sequences, roughly 15% being singletons. The length of the CDR3 is 13 residues. Germline V gene data show CDR1 as SGHTA and CDR2 as FQGNSA. V was pared by 7 bases and J by 8 bases, with 14 bases between. The sample was also linked to a second study, of T cells in Graves' hyperthyroidism and ophthalmopathy. In that study: Not enrolled were patients with uncontrolled infection, other autoimmune disease, pregnancy or lactation. The HTBI primer set served for first-round RT-PCR of the TCR CDR3. Stable hyperthyroidism and ophthalmopathy were separated using 13 V-J signatures.

This specimen consisted of peripheral blood mononuclear cells (PBMCs), obtained at new diagnosis, from a patient treated with antithyroid drugs. The receptor comes from a woman younger than 45 with Graves disease. This chain links TRBV7-2 with TRBJ1-4; TRBD1 might be the D (5 bases). The CDR3 region has the DNA TGTGCCAGCAACTTGAGACAGTACGAAAAACTGTTTTTT. Amino acid sequence: CASNLRQYEKLFF.